The 18 T cell receptor beta chains presented below share a single source sample, sequenced in a study of shared clonotypes between healthy human individuals. The method was immunoSEQ multiplex PCR; TCRdb's version includes in-frame clones alone and lacks a portion of them. The sample consists of around 940,000 clones, 76% of them appearing once. The sample consisted of memory CD4+ T cells sorted from blood. Subset denoted: CD45RA-negative fraction. These receptors were collected from a man younger than 35 in good health.

This CDR3 reads CASSLRAGVLTDTQYF. DNA for the CDR3: TGTGCCAGTAGTCTCAGAGCGGGAGTGCTCACAGATACGCAGTATTTT. The chain recombines TRBV19 with TRBJ2-3, with 8 bases lining up with TRBD2. The germline V gene has CDR1 LNHDA and CDR2 SQIVND (reference sequence). V lost 5 bases and J lost 2; bases outside the gene matches: 9. The CDR3 loop spans 16 amino acids.

Here the CDR3 DNA reads TGCGCCAGCAGCCAAGACATATCCCAGGGACGTATCGTAGGGGTCGATACGCAGTATTTT. Encoded protein: CASSQDISQGRIVGVDTQYF. The chain employs TRBV4-3 and TRBJ2-3; D may be TRBD1 or TRBD2 (5 bases each). This CDR3 comprises 20 residues. V shed 0 bases and J shed 6 bases, with 28 bases lying between them. Germline V lookup: CDR1 LGHNA, CDR2 YSLEER.

The chain recombines TRBV30 with TRBJ2-6; 8 bases are shared with TRBD1. This CDR3 spans 16 amino acids. CDR1 is GTSNPN and CDR2 is SVGIG in the germline V gene (reference sequence). The junction had 5 bases not matched to a gene; V was cut back by 2 bases and J by 2 bases. CDR3: CAWSLQGAPGANVLTF. CDR3 nucleotide sequence: TGTGCCTGGAGTTTGCAGGGGGCCCCTGGGGCCAACGTCCTGACTTTC.

The V and J genes are TRBV10-1 and TRBJ1-2; D gene ambiguous. Trimming shortened V by 4 bases and J by 0 bases, and 6 bases separated the two germline ends. The CDR3 has 13 amino acids. In germline, CDR1 is WNHNN, CDR2 SYGVQD (reference sequence). The CDR3 spells CASSAKTNYGYTF. The CDR3 DNA is TGCGCCAGCAGTGCGAAAACTAACTATGGCTACACCTTC.

The gene calls are TRBV18 and TRBJ2-5; D may be TRBD1 (6 bases). The CDR3 is 14 amino acids. The V and J ends lost 5 bases and 2 bases respectively, with 12 bases between them. CDR1 KGHSH and CDR2 LQKENI come from the germline V gene. The CDR3 loop is CASSAGTLQETQYF. CDR3 nucleotide sequence: TGTGCCAGCTCAGCCGGGACACTTCAAGAGACCCAGTACTTC.

The chain is built from TRBV5-4 and TRBJ1-2, with D possibly being TRBD1 (6 bases). Germline CDR1 and CDR2: SGHNT and YYREEE (reference sequence). This CDR3 is 14 amino acids long. The V end lost 0 bases, the J end lost 8 bases, and 14 bases lay between the germline ends. The CDR3 is CASSLEVRGRGYTF. CDR3 in DNA: TGTGCCAGCAGCTTGGAGGTCAGGGGAAGAGGCTACACCTTC.

The rearrangement links TRBV2 to TRBJ1-3, with no clear D. CDR1 and CDR2 from the germline V gene are SNHLY and FYNNEI. The V and J ends lost 11 bases and 2 bases respectively, with 10 bases between them. This CDR3 has 12 amino acids. CDR3 nucleotide sequence: TGTGCCTGGAAACTTGCTGGAAACACCATATATTTT. Protein: CAWKLAGNTIYF.

Concerning this clone: The same CDR3 is also encoded by other DNA sequences in this sample. The chain joins TRBV5-1 to TRBJ2-3; 7 bases are shared with TRBD1. CDR3 length: 14 residues. V was pared by 0 bases and J by 4 bases, with 2 bases of the junction left unmatched. Germline lookup yields CDR1 SGHRS and CDR2 YFSETQ. The CDR3 loop reads CASSLADRPDTQYF. The CDR3 bases are TGCGCCAGCAGCTTGGCGGACAGGCCAGATACGCAGTATTTT.

The V gene is TRBV11-2, the J gene TRBJ2-5, with TRBD1 matching 7 bases. Germline V lookup: CDR1 SGHAT, CDR2 FQNNGV. This CDR3 has 14 residues. J was trimmed by 4 bases and V by 5 bases; bases with no gene match: 7. CDR3 coding DNA: TGTGCCAGCAGCGCACAGACAGGGTCAGAGACCCAGTACTTC. Its translation: CASSAQTGSETQYF.

This clone was counted a single time. The CDR3 nucleotides are TGTGCCAGCAGTGACCTAACAGGGGTAGAGACCCAGTACTTC. Protein sequence: CASSDLTGVETQYF. The chain recombines TRBV25-1 with TRBJ2-5, with 7 bases identical to TRBD1. Germline values: CDR1 MGHDK, CDR2 SYGVNS. V dropped 3 bases and J dropped 4; count of bases not matched to a gene: 5. The CDR3 extends over 14 amino acids. The complete variable domain, with remaining parts taken from reference TRBV25-1 and TRBJ2-5, reads EADIYQTPRYLVIGTGKKITLECSQTMGHDKMYWYQQDPGMELHLIHYSYGVNSTEKGDLSSESTVSRIRTEHFPLTLESARPSHTSQYLCASSDLTGVETQYFGPGTRLLVL.

This clone showed up many times. This chain links TRBV19 with TRBJ1-1; TRBD1 matches at 9 bases. From germline, CDR1 is LNHDA and CDR2 SQIVND (reference sequence). The CDR3 totals 17 residues. With 5 bases clipped from V and 4 bases from J, the junction kept 14 bases outside the gene matches. CDR3 sequence (DNA): TGTGCCAGTAGTCTCCAACAGGGGGCGCATCGGCCCACTGAAGCTTTCTTT. Protein product: CASSLQQGAHRPTEAFF.

The CDR3 region is CASSWGQNGQPQHF. CDR3 coding DNA: TGTGCCAGCAGCTGGGGACAGAACGGTCAGCCCCAGCATTTT. The gene calls are TRBV6-1 and TRBJ1-5; the match to TRBD1 covers 7 bases. V lost 6 bases, J lost 6 bases, and 8 bases stayed unmatched. The CDR3 is 14 amino acids. CDR1 and CDR2 from the germline V gene are MNHNS and SASEGT.

Remarks on this clone: This sample includes further DNA sequences coding for the same CDR3. The chain carries TRBV19 and TRBJ1-2; D remains ambiguous. V dropped 3 bases and J dropped 8 bases, with 7 bases sitting between them. Looked up from germline, CDR1 is LNHDA and CDR2 is SQIVND (reference sequence). The CDR3 runs 11 residues. CDR3 sequence: CASSIGRGYTF. The CDR3 DNA follows: TGTGCCAGTAGTATCGGGAGAGGCTACACCTTC.

With regard to this clone: The junction differs from germline at one of its ends, possibly a read error. The chain couples TRBV27 to TRBJ2-7; weak D call: TRBD2 (5 bases). The CDR3 consists of 12 residues. The germline CDR1 and CDR2 sequences are MNHEY and SMNVEV (reference sequence). CDR3 nucleotides: TGTGCCAGCAGTTTACTCGGGAACCCAGCTACTTTC. It specifies CASSLLGNPATF.

A single count supports this clone. This chain connects TRBV6-6 to TRBJ2-1; TRBD2 agrees at 11 bases. Germline values: CDR1 MNHNY, CDR2 SVGAGI (reference sequence). J was trimmed by 8 bases and V by 7 bases; bases with no gene match: 7. CDR3 length equals 14 residues. CDR3 in DNA: TGTGCCAGCACCCTAGCGGGGGGATCCTATGAGCAGTTCTTC. Residues: CASTLAGGSYEQFF.

This sequence joins TRBV30 and TRBJ2-3; the D is unclear. V lost 0 bases and J 1 base, leaving 8 bases between the germline ends. The CDR3 covers 14 residues. In germline, CDR1 is GTSNPN, CDR2 SVGIG (reference sequence). Here the CDR3 reads CAWSVQSGTDTQYF. The CDR3 DNA sequence: TGTGCCTGGAGTGTACAGAGCGGCACAGATACGCAGTATTTT.

This sequence joins TRBV10-3 and TRBJ1-2; 10 bases map to TRBD1. The germline CDR1 and CDR2 sequences are ENHRY and SYGVKD. Losses at the gene ends were 11 bases for V and 4 bases for J; bases not matched to a gene: 4. CDR3 length: 12 amino acids. The CDR3 DNA is TGTGCCGCCTGGACAGGGGGCTATGGCTACACCTTC. This gives the protein CAAWTGGYGYTF.

V gene TRBV9 combines with J gene TRBJ2-3; TRBD2 is a possible D gene (6 bases). CDR1 is SGDLS, CDR2 YYNGEE, per germline. V lost 0 bases and J 5 bases, leaving 13 bases between the germline ends. CDR3 length equals 15 residues. CDR3 loop: CASSVGDQRVDTQYF. The CDR3, as DNA: TGTGCCAGCAGCGTAGGGGATCAGCGGGTAGATACGCAGTATTTT.